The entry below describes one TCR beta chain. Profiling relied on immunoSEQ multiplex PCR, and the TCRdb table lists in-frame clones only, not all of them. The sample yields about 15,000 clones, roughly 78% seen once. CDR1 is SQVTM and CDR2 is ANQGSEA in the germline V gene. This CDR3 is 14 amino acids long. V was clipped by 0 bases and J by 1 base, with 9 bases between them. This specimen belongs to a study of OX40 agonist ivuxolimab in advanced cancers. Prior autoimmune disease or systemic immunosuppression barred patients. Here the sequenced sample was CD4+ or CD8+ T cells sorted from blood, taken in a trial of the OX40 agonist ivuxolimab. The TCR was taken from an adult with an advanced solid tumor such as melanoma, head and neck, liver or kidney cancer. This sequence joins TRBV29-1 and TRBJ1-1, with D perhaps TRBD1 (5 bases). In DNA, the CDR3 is TGCAGCGTTGAAGAAGCAGGGACGAACACTGAAGCTTTCTTT. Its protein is CSVEEAGTNTEAFF.